Listed below are T cell receptor beta chains from one sample, sequenced in a study of synovial regulatory T cells in juvenile arthritis. Clones were read by immunoSEQ multiplex PCR, and TCRdb kept only the in-frame ones, dropping some. The repertoire table contains roughly 9,200 clones. The source material was Treg cells from blood. These receptors all stem from a donor aged 2-30 years with juvenile idiopathic arthritis. Each CDR3 is given with its conserved first and last residue. The size of a clone is reported for some rows only, either as once, few or many, or as a class for expanded clones.

J: TRBJ2-7; size: -; V: TRBV20-1; CDR3: CSALQVYEQYF
J: TRBJ2-1; size: -; V: TRBV27; CDR3: CASSGRGRNEQFF
J: TRBJ1-2; size: -; V: TRBV5-6; CDR3: CASSSPDRGIWGYTF
J: TRBJ1-2; size: -; V: TRBV11-2; CDR3: CASSLGSPGYGYTF
J: TRBJ1-2; size: -; V: TRBV5-1; CDR3: CASSLEGPSPHGYTF
J: TRBJ2-5; size: -; V: TRBV9; CDR3: CASSVGSGAFGETQYF
J: TRBJ2-3; size: -; V: TRBV29-1; CDR3: CSVELGDTQYF
J: TRBJ1-5; size: -; V: TRBV7-9; CDR3: CASSLVSGTDSNQPQHF
J: TRBJ2-5; size: -; V: TRBV19; CDR3: CASSLWGGQETQYF
J: TRBJ2-7; size: -; V: TRBV5-1; CDR3: CASSLVRGVGEQYF
J: TRBJ1-5; size: -; V: TRBV6-5; CDR3: CATSTGRQPQHF
J: TRBJ1-6; size: -; V: TRBV19; CDR3: CASTIGNRLYNSPLHF
J: TRBJ1-1; size: -; V: TRBV5-6; CDR3: CASSLAGRGHTEAFF
J: TRBJ1-1; size: -; V: TRBV5-1; CDR3: CASSLEQGEAFF
J: TRBJ2-7; size: -; V: TRBV29-1; CDR3: CSVGRAGGDYEQYF
J: TRBJ1-5; size: -; V: TRBV7-2; CDR3: CASSLKSQGPQHF
J: TRBJ2-2; size: -; V: TRBV4-1; CDR3: CASSQLPSGTGGSTGELFF
J: TRBJ2-5; size: -; V: TRBV6-5; CDR3: CASSQFDEQYF
J: TRBJ2-7; size: -; V: TRBV6-1; CDR3: CASSDRGPGEQYF
J: TRBJ2-1; size: medium-sized; V: TRBV7-6; CDR3: CASSLPQGYEQFF
J: TRBJ2-1; size: -; V: TRBV29-1; CDR3: CSVQGGSYNEQFF
J: TRBJ2-7; size: -; V: TRBV6-6; CDR3: CASLGNSYEQYF
J: TRBJ1-4; size: -; V: TRBV10-3; CDR3: CAISDDGREKLFF
J: TRBJ1-6; size: -; V: TRBV6-1; CDR3: CASSGLTETPLHF
J: TRBJ1-2; size: -; V: TRBV5-4; CDR3: CASRRDRGSYGYTF